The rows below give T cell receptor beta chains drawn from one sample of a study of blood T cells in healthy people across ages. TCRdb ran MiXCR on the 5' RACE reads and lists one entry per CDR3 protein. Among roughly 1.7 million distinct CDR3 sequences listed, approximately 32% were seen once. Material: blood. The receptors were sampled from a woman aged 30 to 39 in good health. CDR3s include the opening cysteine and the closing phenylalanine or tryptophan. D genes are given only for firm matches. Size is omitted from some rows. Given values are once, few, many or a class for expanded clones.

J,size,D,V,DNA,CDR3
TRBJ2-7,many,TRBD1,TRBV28,TGTGCCAGCAGTTTAGGGGGGACAGGGGCCTACGAGCAGTACTTC,CASSLGGTGAYEQYF
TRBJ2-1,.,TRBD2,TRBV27,TGTGCCAGCAGTTTTATAGCGGGTCAGCAGTTCTTC,CASSFIAGQQFF
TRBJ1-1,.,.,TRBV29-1,TGCAGCGCCGAACGGGACACTATGAACACTGAAGCTTTCTTT,CSAERDTMNTEAFF
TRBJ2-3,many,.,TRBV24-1,TGTGCCACCAGTGACCCGGAGAGGAAAAAGGTGTTTTCTGGCACAGATACGCAGTATTTT,CATSDPERKKVFSGTDTQYF
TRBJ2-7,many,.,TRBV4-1,TGCGCCAGCAGCCAAGATGTGGGGATCGGCGTCGAGCAGTACTTC,CASSQDVGIGVEQYF
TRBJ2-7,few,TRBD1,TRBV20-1,TGCAGTGCCGACAGGGCAAGCTCCTACGAGCAGTACTTC,CSADRASSYEQYF
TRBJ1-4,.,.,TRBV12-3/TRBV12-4,TGTGCCAGCAGCAAGGACGTCCGGGGTGAAAAACTGTTTTTT,CASSKDVRGEKLFF
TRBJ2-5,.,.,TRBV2,TGTGCCAGCACTGGGTCTGGGGTCCAAGAGACCCAGTACTTC,CASTGSGVQETQYF
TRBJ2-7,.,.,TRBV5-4,TGTGCCAACAGCCACGGAGGGGGCGAGTACGAGCAGTACTTC,CANSHGGGEYEQYF
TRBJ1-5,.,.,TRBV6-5,TGTGCCAGCAGCAGGTCTCAATCCGATCAGCCCCAGCATTTT,CASSRSQSDQPQHF
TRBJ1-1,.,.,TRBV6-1,TGTGCCAGCAGTGTTGCCGGGGCTGAAGCTTTCTTT,CASSVAGAEAFF
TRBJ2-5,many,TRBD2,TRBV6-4,TGTGCCAGCAAGATTGGTAGCGGGGGCCTCGGCGAGACCCAGTACTTC,CASKIGSGGLGETQYF
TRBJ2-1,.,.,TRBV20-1,TGCAGTGCTAGAGCCTGGGGTGGCCTTAGGAATGAGCAGTTCTTC,CSARAWGGLRNEQFF
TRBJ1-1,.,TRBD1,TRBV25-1,TGTGCCAGCAGAGAACAGGGGAGCTCCACTGAAGCTTTCTTT,CASREQGSSTEAFF
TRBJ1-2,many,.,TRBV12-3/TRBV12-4,TGTGCCAGCAGTCTAGAAACGGGGGGCTACACCTTC,CASSLETGGYTF
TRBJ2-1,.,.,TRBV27,TGTGCCAGCAGTTACCAACCCTACAATGAGCAGTTCTTC,CASSYQPYNEQFF
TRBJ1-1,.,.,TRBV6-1,TGTGCCAGCAGCACTCGGGGGCTGGGAATTGAAGCTTTCTTT,CASSTRGLGIEAFF
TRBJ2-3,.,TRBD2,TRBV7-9,TGTGCCAGCAGCCCCTGGACTAGCGGGAGGGATACGCAGTATTTT,CASSPWTSGRDTQYF
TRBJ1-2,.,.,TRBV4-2,TGTGCCAGCAGCCAAGAATGGGGGGGCGATGGCTACACCTTC,CASSQEWGGDGYTF
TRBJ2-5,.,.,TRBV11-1,TGTGCCAGCAGACGGGCGAGGGGTGAAGAGACCCAGTACTTC,CASRRARGEETQYF
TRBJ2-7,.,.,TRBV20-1,TGCAGTGCTAGAGTTGCCAAGTCCTACGAGCAGTACTTC,CSARVAKSYEQYF
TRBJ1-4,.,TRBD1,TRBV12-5,TGTGCTAGTGGTTTGTCAGGGGGCCCCACAACTAATGAAAAACTGTTTTTT,CASGLSGGPTTNEKLFF
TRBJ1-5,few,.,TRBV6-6,TGTGCCAGCAGAAGGGAAGGAAATCAGCCCCAGCATTTT,CASRREGNQPQHF
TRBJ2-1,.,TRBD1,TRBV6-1,TGTGCCAGCAGGACAGGGGCTCAGGCCTACAATGAGCGGTTCTTC,CASRTGAQAYNERFF
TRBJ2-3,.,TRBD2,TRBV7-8,TGTGCCAGCAGCTCCTCTAGCGGAGCCACAGATACGCAGTATTTT,CASSSSSGATDTQYF
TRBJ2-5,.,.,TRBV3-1,TGTGCCAGCAGCCAAGGGAAACCTTCGGAGACCCAGTACTTC,CASSQGKPSETQYF
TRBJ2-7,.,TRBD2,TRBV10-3,TGTGCCATCAGCCCCGGACTAGCGGGAACCTCCCTCGAGCAGTACTTC,CAISPGLAGTSLEQYF
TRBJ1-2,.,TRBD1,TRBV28,TGTGCCAGCAGTGAAAAAAAGGGGGCTGGGGGCTACACCTTC,CASSEKKGAGGYTF
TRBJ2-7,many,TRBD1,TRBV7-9,TGTGCCAGCAGCCAAGGACCGGGACAGAAGACCTACGAGCAGTACTTC,CASSQGPGQKTYEQYF
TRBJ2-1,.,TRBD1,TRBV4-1,TGCGCCAGCAGCCAAGACCGGGACAGGGGAACCAATGAGCAGTTCTTC,CASSQDRDRGTNEQFF
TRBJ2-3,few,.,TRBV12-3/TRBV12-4,TGTGCCAGCAGTTTGGACCAAGACACAGATACGCAGTATTTT,CASSLDQDTDTQYF
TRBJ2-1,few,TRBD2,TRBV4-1,TGCGCCAGCAGCCGGGGGGGACTAGCGGGAGTTCAGTACAATGAGCAGTTCTTC,CASSRGGLAGVQYNEQFF
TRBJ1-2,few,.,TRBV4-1,TGCGCCAGCAGCCAAGACCACGGGAAGGCGACTAACTATGGCTACACCTTC,CASSQDHGKATNYGYTF
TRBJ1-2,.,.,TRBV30,TGTGCCTGGAGTGTGAAGGATGGCTACACCTTC,CAWSVKDGYTF
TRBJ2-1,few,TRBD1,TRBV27,TGTGCCAGCAGCTGGGACAGGGCGGCTACCCCCTACAATGAGCAGTTCTTC,CASSWDRAATPYNEQFF
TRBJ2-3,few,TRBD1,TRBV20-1,TGCAGTGCTGTACAGGGGGCGAGGAGCACAGATACGCAGTATTTT,CSAVQGARSTDTQYF
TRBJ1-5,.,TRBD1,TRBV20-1,TGCAGTGCCATGATACAGGGGATCGGCAATCAGCCCCAGCATTTT,CSAMIQGIGNQPQHF
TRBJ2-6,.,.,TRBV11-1,TGTACCAGCAGCTCTCAACTCGGGACACGCTGGGCAGGGGCCAACGTCCTGACTTTC,CTSSSQLGTRWAGANVLTF
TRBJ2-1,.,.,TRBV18,TGTGCCAGCTCACCGCGAAGGGTGAATGAGCAGTTCTTC,CASSPRRVNEQFF
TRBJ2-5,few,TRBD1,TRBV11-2,TGTGCCAGCACCCTGTGGCTCGGACAGGATACGTACCAAGAGACCCAGTACTTC,CASTLWLGQDTYQETQYF
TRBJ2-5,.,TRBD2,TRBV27,TGTGCCAGCAGTAGTGCAACCGGGACTAGCGGAGTAAACCAAGAGACCCAGTACTTC,CASSSATGTSGVNQETQYF
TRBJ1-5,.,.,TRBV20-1,TGCAGTGCCCCCCTGGGGGGAGTCAATCAGCCCCAGCATTTT,CSAPLGGVNQPQHF
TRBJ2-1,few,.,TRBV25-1,TGTGCCAGCAGTGAACCCCACAATGAGCAGTTCTTC,CASSEPHNEQFF